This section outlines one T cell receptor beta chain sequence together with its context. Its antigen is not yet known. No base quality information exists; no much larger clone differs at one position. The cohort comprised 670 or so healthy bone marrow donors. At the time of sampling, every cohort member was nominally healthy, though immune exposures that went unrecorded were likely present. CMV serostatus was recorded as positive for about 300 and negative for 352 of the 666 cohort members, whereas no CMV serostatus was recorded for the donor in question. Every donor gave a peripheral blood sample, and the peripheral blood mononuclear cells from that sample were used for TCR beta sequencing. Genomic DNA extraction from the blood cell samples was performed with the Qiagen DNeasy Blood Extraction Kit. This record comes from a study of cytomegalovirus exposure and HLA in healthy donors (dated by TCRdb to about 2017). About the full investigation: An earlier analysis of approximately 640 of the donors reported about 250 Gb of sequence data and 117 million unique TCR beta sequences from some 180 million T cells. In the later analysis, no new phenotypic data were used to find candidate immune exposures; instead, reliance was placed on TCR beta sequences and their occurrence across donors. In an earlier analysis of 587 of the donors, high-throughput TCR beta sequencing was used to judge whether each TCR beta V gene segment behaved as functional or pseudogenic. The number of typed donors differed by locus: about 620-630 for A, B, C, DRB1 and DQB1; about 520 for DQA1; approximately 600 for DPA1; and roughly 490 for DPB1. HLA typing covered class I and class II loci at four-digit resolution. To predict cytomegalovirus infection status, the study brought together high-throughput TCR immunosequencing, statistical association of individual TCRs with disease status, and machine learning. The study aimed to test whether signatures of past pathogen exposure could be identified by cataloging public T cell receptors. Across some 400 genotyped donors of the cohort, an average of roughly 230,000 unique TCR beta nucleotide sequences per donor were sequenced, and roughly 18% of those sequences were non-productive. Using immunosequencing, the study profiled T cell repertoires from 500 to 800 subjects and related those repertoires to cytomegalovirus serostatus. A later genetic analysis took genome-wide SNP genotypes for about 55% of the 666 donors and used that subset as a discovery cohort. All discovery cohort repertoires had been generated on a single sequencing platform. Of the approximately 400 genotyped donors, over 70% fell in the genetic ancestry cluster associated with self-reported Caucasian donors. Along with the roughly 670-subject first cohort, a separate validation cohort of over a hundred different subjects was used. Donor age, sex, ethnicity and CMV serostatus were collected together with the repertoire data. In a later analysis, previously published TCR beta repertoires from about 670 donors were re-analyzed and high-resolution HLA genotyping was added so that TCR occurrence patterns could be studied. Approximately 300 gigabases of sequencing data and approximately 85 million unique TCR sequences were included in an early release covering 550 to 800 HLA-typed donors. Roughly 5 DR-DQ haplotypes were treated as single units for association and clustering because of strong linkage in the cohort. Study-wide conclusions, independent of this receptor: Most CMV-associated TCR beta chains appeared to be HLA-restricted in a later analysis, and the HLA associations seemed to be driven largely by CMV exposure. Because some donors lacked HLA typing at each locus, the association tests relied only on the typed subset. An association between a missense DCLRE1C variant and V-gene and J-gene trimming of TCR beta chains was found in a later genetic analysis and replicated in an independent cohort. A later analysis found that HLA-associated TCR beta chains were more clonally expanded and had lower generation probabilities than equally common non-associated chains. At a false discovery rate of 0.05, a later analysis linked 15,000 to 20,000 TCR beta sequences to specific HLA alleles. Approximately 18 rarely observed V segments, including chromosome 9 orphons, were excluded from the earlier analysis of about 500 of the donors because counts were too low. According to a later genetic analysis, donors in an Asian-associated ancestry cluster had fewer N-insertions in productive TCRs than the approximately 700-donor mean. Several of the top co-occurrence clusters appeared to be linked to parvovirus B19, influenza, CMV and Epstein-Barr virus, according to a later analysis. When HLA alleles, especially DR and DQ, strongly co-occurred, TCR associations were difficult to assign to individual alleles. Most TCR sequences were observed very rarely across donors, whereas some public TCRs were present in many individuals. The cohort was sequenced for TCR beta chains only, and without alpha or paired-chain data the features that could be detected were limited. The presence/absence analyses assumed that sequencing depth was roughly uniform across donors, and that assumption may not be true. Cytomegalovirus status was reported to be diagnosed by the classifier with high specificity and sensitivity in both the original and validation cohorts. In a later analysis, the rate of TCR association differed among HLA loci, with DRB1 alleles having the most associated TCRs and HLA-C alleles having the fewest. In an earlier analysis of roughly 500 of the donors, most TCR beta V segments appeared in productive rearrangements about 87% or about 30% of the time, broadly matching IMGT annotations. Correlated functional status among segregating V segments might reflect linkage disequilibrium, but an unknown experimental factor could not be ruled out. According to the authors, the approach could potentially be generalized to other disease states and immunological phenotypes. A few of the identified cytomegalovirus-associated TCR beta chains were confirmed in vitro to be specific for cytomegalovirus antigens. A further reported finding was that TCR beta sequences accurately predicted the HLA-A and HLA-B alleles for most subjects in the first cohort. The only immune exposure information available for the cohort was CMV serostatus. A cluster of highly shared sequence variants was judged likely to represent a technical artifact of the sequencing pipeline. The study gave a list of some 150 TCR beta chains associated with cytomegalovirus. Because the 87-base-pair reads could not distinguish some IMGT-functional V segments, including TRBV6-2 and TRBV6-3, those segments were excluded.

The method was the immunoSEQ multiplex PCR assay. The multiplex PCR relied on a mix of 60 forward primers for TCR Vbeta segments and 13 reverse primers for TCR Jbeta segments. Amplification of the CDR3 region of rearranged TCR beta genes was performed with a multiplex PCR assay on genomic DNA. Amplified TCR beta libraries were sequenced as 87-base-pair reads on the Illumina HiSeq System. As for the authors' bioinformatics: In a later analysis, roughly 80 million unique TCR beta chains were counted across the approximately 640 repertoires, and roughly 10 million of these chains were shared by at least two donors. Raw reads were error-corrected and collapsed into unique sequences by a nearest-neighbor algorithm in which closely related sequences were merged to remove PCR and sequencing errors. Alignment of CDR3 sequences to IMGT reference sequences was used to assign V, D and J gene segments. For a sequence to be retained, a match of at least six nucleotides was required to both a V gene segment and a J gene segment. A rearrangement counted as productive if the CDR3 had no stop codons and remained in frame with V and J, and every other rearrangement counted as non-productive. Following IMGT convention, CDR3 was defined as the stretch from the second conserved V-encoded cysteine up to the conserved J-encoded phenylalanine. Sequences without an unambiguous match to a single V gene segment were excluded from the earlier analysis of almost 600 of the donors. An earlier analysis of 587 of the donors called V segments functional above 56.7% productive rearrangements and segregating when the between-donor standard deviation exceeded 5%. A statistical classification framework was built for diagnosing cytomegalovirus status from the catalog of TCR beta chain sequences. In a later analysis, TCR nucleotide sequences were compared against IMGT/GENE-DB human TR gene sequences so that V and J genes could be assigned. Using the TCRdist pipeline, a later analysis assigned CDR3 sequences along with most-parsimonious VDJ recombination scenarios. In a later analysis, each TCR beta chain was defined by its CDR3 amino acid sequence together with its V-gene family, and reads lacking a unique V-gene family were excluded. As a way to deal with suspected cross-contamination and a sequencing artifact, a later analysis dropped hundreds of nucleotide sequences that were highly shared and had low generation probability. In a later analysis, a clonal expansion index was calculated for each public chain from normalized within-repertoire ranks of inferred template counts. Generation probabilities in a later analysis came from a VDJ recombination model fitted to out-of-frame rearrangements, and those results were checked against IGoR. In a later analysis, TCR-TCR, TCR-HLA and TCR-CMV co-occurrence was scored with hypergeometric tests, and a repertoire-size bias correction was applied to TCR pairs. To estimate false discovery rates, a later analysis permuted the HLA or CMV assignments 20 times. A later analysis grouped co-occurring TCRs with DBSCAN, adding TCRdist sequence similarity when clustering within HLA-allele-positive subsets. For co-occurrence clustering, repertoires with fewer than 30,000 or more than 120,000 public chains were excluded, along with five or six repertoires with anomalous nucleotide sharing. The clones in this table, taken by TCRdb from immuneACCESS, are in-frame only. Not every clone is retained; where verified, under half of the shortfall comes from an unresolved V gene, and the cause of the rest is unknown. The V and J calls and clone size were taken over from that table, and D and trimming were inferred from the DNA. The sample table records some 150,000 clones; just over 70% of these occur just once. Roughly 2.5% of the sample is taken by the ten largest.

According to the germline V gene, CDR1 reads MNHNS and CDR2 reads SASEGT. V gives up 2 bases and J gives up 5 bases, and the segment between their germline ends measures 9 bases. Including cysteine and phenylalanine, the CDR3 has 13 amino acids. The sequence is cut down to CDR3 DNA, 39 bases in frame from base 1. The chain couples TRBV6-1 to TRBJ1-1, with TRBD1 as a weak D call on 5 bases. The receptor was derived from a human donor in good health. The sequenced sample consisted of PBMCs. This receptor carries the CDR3 CASSETRGTEAFF. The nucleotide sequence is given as TGTGCCAGCAGTGAAACGCGGGGGACTGAAGCTTTCTTT.